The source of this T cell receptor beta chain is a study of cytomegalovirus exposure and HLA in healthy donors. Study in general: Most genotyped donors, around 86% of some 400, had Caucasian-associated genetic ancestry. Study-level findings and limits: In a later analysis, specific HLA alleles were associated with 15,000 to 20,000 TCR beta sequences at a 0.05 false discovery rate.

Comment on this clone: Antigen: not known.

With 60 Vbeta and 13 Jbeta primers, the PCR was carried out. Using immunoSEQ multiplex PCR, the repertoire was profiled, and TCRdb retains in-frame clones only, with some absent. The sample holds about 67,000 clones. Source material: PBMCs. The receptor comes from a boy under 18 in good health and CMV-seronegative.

CDR3 residues: CASSAHRGPAEKLFF. The CDR3 DNA is TGTGCCAGCAGCGCGCACAGGGGGCCGGCTGAAAAACTGTTTTTT. The gene calls are TRBV9 and TRBJ1-4; 9 positions agree with TRBD1. Trimming cost V 3 bases and J 7 bases; bases outside gene matches: 7. CDR3 length: 15 amino acids. CDR1 SGDLS and CDR2 YYNGEE come from the germline V gene.